This T cell receptor beta chain stems from a study of T cells in Graves' hyperthyroidism and ophthalmopathy (dated by TCRdb to between 2018 and 2021). For context, the study as a whole: Peripheral blood samples were taken at the time of initial diagnosis, prior to any treatment. To identify distinguishing TCR V-J signatures, a discovery cohort of about a hundred patients was used, comprising 43 with Graves' ophthalmopathy and some 60 with stable Graves' hyperthyroidism. Prospective prediction of ophthalmopathy was tested in an independent validation cohort consisting of 18 hyperthyroidism patients and approximately 16 patients who later progressed to ophthalmopathy. The 100 discovery patients were randomly split 7:3 into training and test sets. The study also compared thyroid tissue and blood T-cell repertoires from a handful of Graves' hyperthyroidism patients. After blood sampling, hyperthyroidism patients were treated with methimazole at a starting dose of 30 mg daily, and ophthalmopathy patients were treated with high-dose intravenous methylprednisolone. The paper describes TCR Vbeta CDR3 sequencing of around 140 peripheral blood samples, made up of 43 ophthalmopathy patients, some 76 hyperthyroidism patients and around 17 progressor patients. Broader findings and caveats from the paper: No statistical method was used to set the sample size in advance, and investigators knew the group allocation. Most expanded thyroid clonotypes (frequency above 0.001) were also found in blood, which suggests that blood repertoires may mirror thyroid immune responses. In validation, the model predicted progression to ophthalmopathy a median of roughly 6.5 months before onset, with about 71% sensitivity and nearly 75% specificity. Ophthalmopathy was separated from stable hyperthyroidism by a 13 V-J signature model, with 85% to 90% sensitivity and about 81% specificity obtained in cross-validation and 80%/75% obtained in testing.

Stable Graves' hyperthyroidism was defined as the absence of progression to ophthalmopathy over 18 months of follow-up. Hyperthyroidism patients were newly diagnosed, had a disease duration of under 2 months, and were aged 18 to 65 years. Exclusion was applied to patients with uncontrolled infections, other autoimmune diseases, pregnancy or lactation. Diagnoses relied on clinical symptoms, serum thyroxine and TRAb, thyroid ultrasound and orbital computed tomography. Ficoll-Paque density gradient centrifugation was used to isolate PBMCs from approximately 11 ml of fresh peripheral blood. Total RNA was extracted with Trizol reagent, and quality was checked on an Agilent 2100 Bioanalyzer. This clonotype has at least ten counts. Its cognate antigen has yet to be identified. Base qualities are not provided; no much larger clone lies one nucleotide away. Amplification of TCR beta CDR3 regions was carried out from RNA transcripts. The TCR CDR3 was subjected to a first round of RT-PCR using the HTBI primer set and the Qiagen OneStep RT-PCR kit. Libraries were constructed in a second round of multiplex PCR, after which size selection and purification were performed. The libraries were sequenced on an Illumina HiSeq2000 using paired-end 100 bp reads. Per the authors' processing: SOAPnuke was used to process the raw data, with reads discarded if the reads contained adapters or uncalled bases, had a mean Phred below 15, or lacked an exact constant-primer or identifier match. COPE v1.2.5 was used to merge the high-quality paired reads, and each unique nucleotide sequence was defined as a clonotype. Clonotypes were aligned to IMGT TRBV, TRBD and TRBJ reference segments using MiTCR v1.1. Only V-J combinations with frequency above 0.0001, covering roughly 99% of repertoires, were analysed. The TCS score was defined as F50 (clonal expansion) divided by E x V (chaos), with BLOSUM62-based TCRdist calculated between CDR3 peptides within each V-J. Welch's t-statistics and random forest reduced fewer than 550 V-J features to 13, which were used in a naive Bayes classifier (R e1071). TCRdb trimmed public reads at Q25 via fastp, called clones via MiXCR and kept in-frame beta chains. Rows are combined by CDR3 protein, so each entry shows the most common genes and DNA. The V and J calls were not made by the authors but by TCRdb's processing. In this sample the table shows 300,000 to 350,000 distinct CDR3 sequences, roughly 13% of which occur a single time. The ten largest account for under 30% of the sample.

This TCR derives from a woman between 25 and 40 years old with Graves' hyperthyroidism. Sample: blood.

The CDR3 protein sequence reads: CATSRVPLTDRGYEQYF. The nucleotides are TGTGCCACCAGCAGAGTCCCTTTAACGGACAGGGGCTACGAGCAGTACTTC. The chain is encoded by TRBV15 joined to TRBJ2-7; the central 9 bases match TRBD1. Trimming leaves V shorter by 1 base and J shorter by 3 bases, with the junction holding 10 bases beyond the gene matches. According to the germline V gene (reference sequence), CDR1 reads LNHNV and CDR2 reads YYDKDF. There are 17 amino acids in the CDR3, from cysteine to phenylalanine inclusive. Only the CDR3 region is kept as DNA, spanning 51 bases read in frame from base 1. The entire variable domain, with the stretches around the CDR3 drawn from the reference TRBV15 and TRBJ2-7 proteins, is DAMVIQNPRYQVTQFGKPVTLSCSQTLNHNVMYWYQQKSSQAPKLLFHYYDKDFNNEADTPDNFQSRRPNTSFCFLDIRSPGLGDTAMYLCATSRVPLTDRGYEQYFGPGTRLTVT.